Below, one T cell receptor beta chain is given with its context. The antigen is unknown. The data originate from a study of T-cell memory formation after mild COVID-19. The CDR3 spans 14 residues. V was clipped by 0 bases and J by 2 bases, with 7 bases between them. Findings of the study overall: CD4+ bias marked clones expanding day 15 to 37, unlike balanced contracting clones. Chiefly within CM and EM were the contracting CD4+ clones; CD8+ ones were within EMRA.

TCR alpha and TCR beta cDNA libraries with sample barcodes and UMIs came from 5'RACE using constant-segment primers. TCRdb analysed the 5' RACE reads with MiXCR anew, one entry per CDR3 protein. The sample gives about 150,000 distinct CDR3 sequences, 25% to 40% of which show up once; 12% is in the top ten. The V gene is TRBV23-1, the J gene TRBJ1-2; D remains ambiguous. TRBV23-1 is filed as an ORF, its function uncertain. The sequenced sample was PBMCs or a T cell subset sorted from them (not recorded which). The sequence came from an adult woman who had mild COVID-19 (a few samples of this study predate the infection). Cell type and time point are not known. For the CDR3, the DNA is TGCGCCAGCAGTCAATCGGGCTACAACTATGGCTACACCTTC. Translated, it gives CASSQSGYNYGYTF.